Listed here are 7 T cell receptor beta chains from one sample, sequenced in a study of shared clonotypes between healthy human individuals. Selected positively for CCR7 and CD45RO-negative, naive CD8 cells excluded terminally differentiated effector memory CD45RA+ cells. Sequencing was performed with immunoSEQ multiplex PCR; in TCRdb, only in-frame clones are kept and a portion is missing. The profile shows hundreds of thousands of clones, 85% to 95% of them singletons. The sequenced sample was naive CD8+ T cells sorted from blood. These receptors were taken from a woman in her twenties or thirties in good health.

This clone turned up a few times. The rearrangement uses TRBV15 and TRBJ1-2; no firm D call. Germline loops: CDR1 LNHNV, CDR2 YYDKDF (reference sequence). V was pared by 0 bases and J by 9 bases, with 11 bases between. CDR3 length: 13 residues. The CDR3 loop reads CATSREDWGSYTF. CDR3 DNA sequence: TGTGCCACCAGCAGAGAGGATTGGGGAAGCTACACCTTC.

The J gene is TRBJ2-2, the V gene TRBV28; TRBD1 might be the D (6 bases). This CDR3 region has 15 residues. CDR1 is MDHEN and CDR2 is SYDVKM in the germline V gene. With 5 bases removed from V and 7 bases from J, the gap between germline ends came to 17 bases. In nucleotides, the CDR3 is TGTGCCAGCAGTATACAGGGATTCAGTCTCGGGGAGCTGTTTTTT. It encodes CASSIQGFSLGELFF.

Only one count was recorded for this clone. The rearrangement uses TRBV28 and TRBJ1-2, with D possibly TRBD1 on 5 matching bases. The CDR3 extends over 15 amino acids. CDR1 and CDR2 from the germline V gene are MDHEN and SYDVKM. Trimming took off 3 bases at V and 5 bases at J, with 16 bases between the two ends. In DNA, the CDR3 is TGTGCCAGCAGTTTCATCAGTGACAGCGCTTATGGCTACACCTTC. Encoded protein: CASSFISDSAYGYTF.

This sequence joins TRBV5-1 and TRBJ2-2, with 7 bases fitting TRBD2. The CDR3 has 16 residues. J lost 1 base, V lost 4 bases, and 7 bases had no gene match. CDR1 and CDR2 (germline): SGHRS, YFSETQ. The CDR3 loop is CASSAGGSRNTGELFF. Here the CDR3 DNA reads TGCGCCAGCAGCGCCGGGGGGAGTCGGAACACCGGGGAGCTGTTTTTT.

The chain links TRBV7-9 to TRBJ2-1; D unclear. The germline V and J ends were trimmed by 0 bases and 3 bases, with 9 bases remaining between them. Germline V gives CDR1 SEHNR, CDR2 FQNEAQ (reference sequence). The CDR3 is made up of 15 amino acids. The CDR3 DNA is TGTGCCAGCAGCTTAGCGCTGGGGAACTACAATGAGCAGTTCTTC. This sequence encodes CASSLALGNYNEQFF.

The V call is TRBV11-2, the J call TRBJ2-7, with 7 nucleotides matching TRBD1. The V gene end was trimmed by 3 bases and the J gene end by 4 bases; junction bases not matched to a gene: 9. The CDR3 length is 15 residues. CDR1 and CDR2 from the germline V gene are SGHAT and FQNNGV. The CDR3 DNA sequence: TGTGCCAGCAGCTTTTTAGGGGGCGCCTTGTACGAGCAGTACTTC. Protein: CASSFLGGALYEQYF.

This clone was counted once. The chain employs TRBV28 and TRBJ2-1, with D hard to call. Germline CDR1 reads MDHEN; CDR2 reads SYDVKM. The CDR3 contains 11 residues. V lost 5 bases and J 8 bases, leaving 7 bases between the germline ends. The chain's CDR3 is CASSPYHEQFF. The CDR3 region has the DNA TGTGCCAGCAGTCCTTACCATGAGCAGTTCTTC. The full variable domain, rest sourced from reference TRBV28 and TRBJ2-1, is DVKVTQSSRYLVKRTGEKVFLECVQDMDHENMFWYRQDPGLGLRLIYFSYDVKMKEKGDIPEGYSVSREKKERFSLILESASTNQTSMYLCASSPYHEQFFGPGTRLTVL.